The rows below give T cell receptor beta chains drawn from one sample of a study of T-cell memory formation after mild COVID-19. TCRdb re-called the 5' RACE reads with MiXCR, one entry per CDR3 protein. The sample lists under 700,000 distinct CDR3 sequences; over 20% were seen once. What was sequenced was PBMCs or a T cell subset sorted from them (not recorded which). The receptors originated from an adult woman who had mild COVID-19 (a few samples of this study predate the infection). Cell type and time point are not known. Both conserved end residues are part of each CDR3. Each record gives: V gene, D gene, clone size, CDR3 length, J gene, CDR3 DNA, CDR3 protein. D genes are given only for firm matches. Clone size is given for some rows only: seen once, a few or many times, or a class if the clone is expanded.

v_gene: TRBV27; d_gene: TRBD2; abundance: NA; len: 16; j_gene: TRBJ2-1; CDR3nt: TGTGCCAGCAGGATAGGGACTAGCGGGGGTTACAATGAGCAGTTCTTC; CDR3aa: CASRIGTSGGYNEQFF
v_gene: TRBV6-5; d_gene: NA; abundance: few; len: 11; j_gene: TRBJ2-7; CDR3nt: TGTGCCAGCAGTTACGCAAACGAGCAGTACTTC; CDR3aa: CASSYANEQYF
v_gene: TRBV24-1; d_gene: TRBD2; abundance: few; len: 15; j_gene: TRBJ2-5; CDR3nt: TGTGCCACCAGTGATCCCCAGCGGGGTCAAGAGACCCAGTACTTC; CDR3aa: CATSDPQRGQETQYF
v_gene: TRBV30; d_gene: NA; abundance: many; len: 13; j_gene: TRBJ2-2; CDR3nt: TGTGCCTGGAGTCGGGGATTCACCGGGGAGCTGTTTTTT; CDR3aa: CAWSRGFTGELFF
v_gene: TRBV7-3; d_gene: TRBD1; abundance: NA; len: 17; j_gene: TRBJ2-1; CDR3nt: TGTGCCAGCAGCTTGGAAGGGGGCGAAAGCTCCTACAATGAGCAGTTCTTC; CDR3aa: CASSLEGGESSYNEQFF
v_gene: TRBV7-8; d_gene: NA; abundance: NA; len: 15; j_gene: TRBJ2-3; CDR3nt: TGTGCCAGCAGCTTAGTTGGGGCCGGCAAAGATACGCAGTATTTT; CDR3aa: CASSLVGAGKDTQYF
v_gene: TRBV6-1; d_gene: NA; abundance: few; len: 13; j_gene: TRBJ2-3; CDR3nt: TGTGTCTCGGAGGGGACACTTTACAATACGCAGTATTTT; CDR3aa: CVSEGTLYNTQYF
v_gene: TRBV7-3; d_gene: NA; abundance: NA; len: 15; j_gene: TRBJ1-2; CDR3nt: TGTGCCAGCAGCCGCGAAGACAGTGCGATCTATGGCTACACCTTC; CDR3aa: CASSREDSAIYGYTF
v_gene: TRBV4-2; d_gene: NA; abundance: NA; len: 15; j_gene: TRBJ1-2; CDR3nt: TGTGCCAGCAGCCAAGATTTGAGGGGGGGCTATGGCTACACCTTC; CDR3aa: CASSQDLRGGYGYTF
v_gene: TRBV12-5; d_gene: NA; abundance: NA; len: 15; j_gene: TRBJ1-1; CDR3nt: TGTGCTAGTGGAAGACAGGTGGCTATGAACACTGAAGCTTTCTTT; CDR3aa: CASGRQVAMNTEAFF
v_gene: TRBV10-3; d_gene: NA; abundance: NA; len: 13; j_gene: TRBJ1-5; CDR3nt: TGTGCCATCAGTGAAGAGGGTGACTTGCCCCAGCATTTT; CDR3aa: CAISEEGDLPQHF
v_gene: TRBV7-2; d_gene: TRBD1; abundance: many; len: 14; j_gene: TRBJ2-5; CDR3nt: TGTGCCAGCAGCTCGCGACAGGGACAAGAGACCCAGTACTTC; CDR3aa: CASSSRQGQETQYF
v_gene: TRBV5-1; d_gene: TRBD2; abundance: few; len: 17; j_gene: TRBJ2-3; CDR3nt: TGCGCCAGCAGCCCATCGTGGACTAGCGGGGTTACAGATACGCAGTATTTT; CDR3aa: CASSPSWTSGVTDTQYF
v_gene: TRBV25-1; d_gene: NA; abundance: NA; len: 18; j_gene: TRBJ2-7; CDR3nt: TGTGCCAGCAGTGGAAAACAGGCCCTATCCGCCGCCAACTACGAGCAGTACTTC; CDR3aa: CASSGKQALSAANYEQYF
v_gene: TRBV19; d_gene: TRBD1; abundance: NA; len: 15; j_gene: TRBJ1-1; CDR3nt: TGTGCCAGTAGTATAGTGGGACAGGGGAACACTGAAGCTTTCTTT; CDR3aa: CASSIVGQGNTEAFF
v_gene: TRBV4-2; d_gene: NA; abundance: NA; len: 16; j_gene: TRBJ2-2; CDR3nt: TGTGCCAGCAGCCAAGCCCTCTCTCCCTACACCGGGGAGCTGTTTTTT; CDR3aa: CASSQALSPYTGELFF
v_gene: TRBV4-1; d_gene: NA; abundance: NA; len: 15; j_gene: TRBJ1-1; CDR3nt: TGCGCCAGCAGCCAAGTCCCAACCGCGAGGACTGAAGCTTTCTTT; CDR3aa: CASSQVPTARTEAFF
v_gene: TRBV7-2; d_gene: NA; abundance: few; len: 13; j_gene: TRBJ1-1; CDR3nt: TGTGCCAGCAGTCAGAGACTGCTCACTGAAGCTTTCTTT; CDR3aa: CASSQRLLTEAFF
v_gene: TRBV5-1; d_gene: TRBD2; abundance: NA; len: 18; j_gene: TRBJ2-3; CDR3nt: TGCGCCAGCAGCCGCTTACCTACTAGCGGGACTAGCACAGATACGCAGTATTTT; CDR3aa: CASSRLPTSGTSTDTQYF
v_gene: TRBV7-3; d_gene: NA; abundance: few; len: 16; j_gene: TRBJ2-1; CDR3nt: TGTGCCAGCAGCTTAAGGTGGGATCGAGTGTCCAATGAGCAGTTCTTC; CDR3aa: CASSLRWDRVSNEQFF
v_gene: TRBV9; d_gene: NA; abundance: few; len: 15; j_gene: TRBJ2-1; CDR3nt: TGTGCCAGCAGCGCCCCGATTGGGGAAACGAATGAGCAGTTCTTC; CDR3aa: CASSAPIGETNEQFF
v_gene: TRBV5-1; d_gene: TRBD2; abundance: NA; len: 15; j_gene: TRBJ2-7; CDR3nt: TGCGCCAGCAGCAACGGGGGGGGAAAACCCTACGAGCAGTACTTC; CDR3aa: CASSNGGGKPYEQYF
v_gene: TRBV5-5; d_gene: NA; abundance: NA; len: 13; j_gene: TRBJ2-4; CDR3nt: TGTGCCAGCAGGTTGGGGGGTACGGACATTCAGTACTTC; CDR3aa: CASRLGGTDIQYF
v_gene: TRBV19; d_gene: NA; abundance: NA; len: 14; j_gene: TRBJ2-1; CDR3nt: TGTGCCAGTAGTATTGGAACAGGGCAGGGGGGCCAGTTCTTC; CDR3aa: CASSIGTGQGGQFF
v_gene: TRBV10-3; d_gene: NA; abundance: NA; len: 15; j_gene: TRBJ1-3; CDR3nt: TGTGCCATCAGTGAGGCCAGGGAAGGAGGAAACACCATATATTTT; CDR3aa: CAISEAREGGNTIYF
v_gene: TRBV4-1; d_gene: TRBD1; abundance: few; len: 18; j_gene: TRBJ1-1; CDR3nt: TGCGCCAGCAGCCTCACACAGGGGGCGCTGGGCATGAACACTGAAGCTTTCTTT; CDR3aa: CASSLTQGALGMNTEAFF
v_gene: TRBV29-1; d_gene: TRBD1; abundance: few; len: 14; j_gene: TRBJ1-1; CDR3nt: TGCAGCGTTGGCCGGACAGGGGGGCGAACTGAAGCTTTCTTT; CDR3aa: CSVGRTGGRTEAFF
v_gene: TRBV5-1; d_gene: NA; abundance: NA; len: 11; j_gene: TRBJ1-1; CDR3nt: TGCGCCAGCGCCTCGCTGCGGGAAGCTTTCTTT; CDR3aa: CASASLREAFF
v_gene: TRBV27; d_gene: NA; abundance: few; len: 14; j_gene: TRBJ2-3; CDR3nt: TGTGCCAGCAGTTTGGGGGCAGCCACAGATACGCAGTATTTT; CDR3aa: CASSLGAATDTQYF
v_gene: TRBV18; d_gene: NA; abundance: NA; len: 15; j_gene: TRBJ2-4; CDR3nt: TGTGCCAGCTCACCACGGCCTGGTGGTGCAGACATTCAGTACTTC; CDR3aa: CASSPRPGGADIQYF
v_gene: TRBV4-1; d_gene: NA; abundance: few; len: 16; j_gene: TRBJ1-5; CDR3nt: TGCGCCAGCAGCCAAGGGACCAGGGTCCGGCTCCCGCCCCAGCATTTT; CDR3aa: CASSQGTRVRLPPQHF
v_gene: TRBV18; d_gene: TRBD1; abundance: NA; len: 14; j_gene: TRBJ2-7; CDR3nt: TGTGCCAGCTCACCATACAGGGGGCCGAACGAGCAGTACTTC; CDR3aa: CASSPYRGPNEQYF
v_gene: TRBV4-3; d_gene: NA; abundance: few; len: 16; j_gene: TRBJ2-2; CDR3nt: TGCGCCAGCAGCCAAGATTTCCCAGAGGACACCGGGGAGCTGTTTTTT; CDR3aa: CASSQDFPEDTGELFF
v_gene: TRBV6-2/TRBV6-3; d_gene: TRBD1; abundance: few; len: 15; j_gene: TRBJ2-7; CDR3nt: TGTGCCAGCAGACCCACCGGACAGGCGTGGTACGAGCAGTACTTC; CDR3aa: CASRPTGQAWYEQYF